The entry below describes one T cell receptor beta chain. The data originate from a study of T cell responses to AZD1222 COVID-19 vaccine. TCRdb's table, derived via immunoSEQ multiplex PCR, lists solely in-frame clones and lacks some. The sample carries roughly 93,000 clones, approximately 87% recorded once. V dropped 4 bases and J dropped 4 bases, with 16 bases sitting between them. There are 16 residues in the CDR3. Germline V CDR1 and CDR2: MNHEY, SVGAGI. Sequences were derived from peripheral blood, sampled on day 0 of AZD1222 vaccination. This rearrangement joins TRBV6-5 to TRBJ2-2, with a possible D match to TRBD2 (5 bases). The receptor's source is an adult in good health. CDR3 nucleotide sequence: TGTGCCAGCAGTTCCCCCCACGGAGGAGGCACCGGGGAGCTGTTTTTT. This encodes CASSSPHGGGTGELFF.